The 12 T cell receptor beta chains below all came from one sample that was sequenced in a study of T cell responses to AZD1222 COVID-19 vaccine. Profiling relied on immunoSEQ multiplex PCR, and the TCRdb table lists in-frame clones only, not all of them. The data contain under 130,000 clones, around 94% of them seen just once; the ten biggest clones take up 2% to 2.5%. The source was peripheral blood, collected on day 0 of AZD1222 vaccination. The receptors derive from an adult in good health.

The chain is built from TRBV12-5 and TRBJ2-2; D uncertain. Germline CDR1 LGHNT, CDR2 FRNRAP. V gave up 3 bases and J gave up 3 bases, with 17 bases separating them. The CDR3 sequence is 17 residues long. The CDR3 region is CASGFVMQGLDTGELFF. CDR3 coding DNA: TGTGCTAGTGGTTTCGTAATGCAAGGGTTGGACACCGGGGAGCTGTTTTTT.

CDR3 bases: TGTGCCAGCAGCTTAGAGGCCAAAAACATTCAGTACTTC. Translation: CASSLEAKNIQYF. The chain recombines TRBV7-2 with TRBJ2-4; D is unclear. Trimming took 1 base from V and 1 from J, leaving 2 bases between them. Germline V lookup: CDR1 SGHTA, CDR2 FQGNSA. This CDR3 contains 13 residues.

The CDR3: CAKPWGGDNEKLFF. In DNA, the CDR3 is TGTGCCAAGCCATGGGGCGGAGATAATGAAAAACTGTTTTTT. This chain links TRBV13 with TRBJ1-4, with D possibly TRBD1 on 5 matching bases. Germline V gene data show CDR1 as PRHDT and CDR2 as FYEKMQ (reference sequence). Trimming left V 10 bases short and J 4 bases short, with 16 bases between. This CDR3 is 14 amino acids long.

The gene calls are TRBV19 and TRBJ2-3; no definite D call. The CDR3 loop spans 15 amino acids. Trimming left V 3 bases short and J 1 base short, with 11 bases between. Germline CDR1 and CDR2: LNHDA and SQIVND (reference sequence). The DNA of the CDR3 is TGTGCCAGTAGTATTCCTTCAACGGGCACAGATACGCAGTATTTT. Protein product: CASSIPSTGTDTQYF.

The V call is TRBV2, the J call TRBJ1-5, with 8 bases that match TRBD1. Unmatched junction bases numbered 9, after V lost 6 bases and J lost 5 bases. The CDR3 spans 15 residues. Germline V gene sequence: CDR1 SNHLY, CDR2 FYNNEI. CDR3 DNA: TGTGCCAGCAGCCTGACAGGGGTCCCCGATCAGCCCCAGCATTTT. It encodes CASSLTGVPDQPQHF.

CDR3 region: CASSSGPHRLRVEGTGELFF. The CDR3 DNA is TGTGCCAGTAGTAGCGGCCCTCACAGGTTACGGGTCGAGGGAACCGGGGAGCTGTTTTTT. The rearrangement joins TRBV19 to TRBJ2-2, with D perhaps given as TRBD1 or TRBD2 (5 bases each). V was trimmed by 4 bases and J by 5 bases, leaving 29 bases between them. This CDR3 is 20 amino acids long. In germline, CDR1 is LNHDA, CDR2 SQIVND (reference sequence).

This clone was counted a single time. The chain links TRBV18 to TRBJ2-5, with D maybe TRBD1 (5 bases). This CDR3 has 13 amino acids. Germline V gene data show CDR1 as KGHSH and CDR2 as LQKENI. V lost 3 bases, J lost 4 bases, and 9 bases lay in between. The DNA of the CDR3 is TGTGCCAGCTCACCCGGACATGGAGAGACCCAGTACTTC. The encoded protein is CASSPGHGETQYF.

The V call is TRBV2, the J call TRBJ2-2; TRBD2 is a possible D gene (6 bases). CDR3 length: 15 residues. Germline assignment: CDR1 SNHLY and CDR2 FYNNEI. V lost 6 bases, J lost 1 base, and 12 bases lay in between. DNA of the CDR3: TGTGCCAGCAGCCTGACTAGGGGGAACACCGGGGAGCTGTTTTTT. This translates into CASSLTRGNTGELFF.

The chain links TRBV27 to TRBJ1-2; 9 bases agree with TRBD1. Germline values: CDR1 MNHEY, CDR2 SMNVEV (reference sequence). V was pared by 1 base and J by 4 bases, with 1 base of the junction left unmatched. The CDR3 length is 14 residues. This CDR3 is CASSLLTGGYGYTF. The DNA of the CDR3 is TGTGCCAGCAGTTTATTGACAGGGGGCTATGGCTACACCTTC.

The CDR3 coding sequence is TGTGCCATCAGTGAGTCGGTAGGGGATTGGCATGGCTACACCTTC. Protein: CAISESVGDWHGYTF. The chain uses TRBV10-3 and TRBJ1-2; possible D gene TRBD1, 5 bases. Trimming took 0 bases from V and 6 from J, leaving 14 bases between them. Germline loops: CDR1 ENHRY, CDR2 SYGVKD. The CDR3 is 15 residues long.

CDR3 bases: TGTGCCAGCAGTGAATTTGGGGGATATGGCTACACCTTC. Encoded protein: CASSEFGGYGYTF. The V call is TRBV6-1, the J call TRBJ1-2, with a possible D match to TRBD1 (5 bases). The V gene's germline CDR1 is MNHNS and CDR2 SASEGT. With 2 bases removed from V and 5 bases from J, the gap between germline ends came to 9 bases. CDR3 length: 13 amino acids.

The gene calls are TRBV19 and TRBJ1-5, with no clear D. CDR1 is LNHDA, CDR2 SQIVND, per germline (reference sequence). The CDR3 covers 13 residues. Trimming took 5 bases from V and 6 from J, leaving 11 bases between them. Here the CDR3 DNA reads TGTGCCAGTAGTCGTACGACAAGTCAGCCCCAGCATTTT. This translates into CASSRTTSQPQHF.